This T cell receptor beta chain was obtained from a study of blood T cell repertoires in COVID-19. Germline lookup yields CDR1 SGHRS and CDR2 YFSETQ. Trimming removed 4 bases from V and 13 bases from J; junction bases left unmatched: 14. The CDR3 contains 15 residues. Clones were sequenced by immunoSEQ multiplex PCR, and TCRdb holds only the in-frame ones, with some missing. This table has under 110,000 clones, less than 85% appearing once. V gene TRBV5-1 combines with J gene TRBJ1-6; 7 positions agree with TRBD1. The receptor comes from a woman aged 55-69 years with acute or convalescent COVID-19. Sample: peripheral blood. Here the CDR3 DNA reads TGCGCCAGCAGCAAGGAAGGACAGGCCGGTGTTCCCCTCCACTTT. Its protein product is CASSKEGQAGVPLHF.